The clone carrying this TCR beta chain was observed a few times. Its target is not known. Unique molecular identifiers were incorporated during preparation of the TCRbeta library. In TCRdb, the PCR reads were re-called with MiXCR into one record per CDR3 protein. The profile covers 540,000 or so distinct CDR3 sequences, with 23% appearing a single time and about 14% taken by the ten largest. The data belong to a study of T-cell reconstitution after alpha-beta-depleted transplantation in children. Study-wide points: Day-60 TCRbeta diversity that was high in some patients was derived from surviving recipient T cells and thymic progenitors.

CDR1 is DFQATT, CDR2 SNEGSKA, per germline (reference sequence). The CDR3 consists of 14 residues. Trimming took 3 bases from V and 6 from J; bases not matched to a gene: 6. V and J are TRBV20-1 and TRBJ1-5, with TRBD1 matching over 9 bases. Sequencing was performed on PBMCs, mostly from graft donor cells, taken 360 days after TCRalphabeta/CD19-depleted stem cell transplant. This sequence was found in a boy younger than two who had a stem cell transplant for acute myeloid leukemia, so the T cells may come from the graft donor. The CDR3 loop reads CSASLTGGSQPQHF. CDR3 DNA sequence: TGCAGTGCTAGCCTCACAGGGGGCTCTCAGCCCCAGCATTTT.